These 21 T cell receptor beta chains originate from one sample sequenced in a study of shared clonotypes between healthy human individuals. Sequencing was performed with immunoSEQ multiplex PCR; in TCRdb, only in-frame clones are kept and a portion is missing. The top ten clones hold 1.5% of a sample with approximately 980,000 clones, 70% to 85% of them seen once. The sequenced sample was memory CD4+ T cells sorted from blood. Indicated subset: CD45RA-negative fraction. These receptors all stem from a young man in good health.

This clone came up a few times. The chain carries TRBV6-4 and TRBJ1-4, with D unclear. The CDR3 spans 12 residues. V was pared by 6 bases and J by 0 bases, with 2 bases between. Germline assignment: CDR1 MRHNA and CDR2 SNTAGT. The CDR3, as DNA: TGTGCCAGCAGGGCAACTAATGAAAAACTGTTTTTT. Translating it yields CASRATNEKLFF.

This clone was found a few times. The chain is built from TRBV10-3 and TRBJ1-2; maybe TRBD1 (6 bases). V lost 7 bases and J 4 bases, leaving 19 bases between the germline ends. The germline gives CDR1 ENHRY, CDR2 SYGVKD. CDR3 length: 15 residues. The CDR3 region is CAITESTGGGYGYTF. The CDR3 nucleotides read TGTGCCATCACCGAATCGACAGGTGGGGGCTATGGCTACACCTTC.

The chain is built from TRBV2 and TRBJ1-3; a weak D match, TRBD1 (5 bases). Per the germline V gene, CDR1 is SNHLY and CDR2 is FYNNEI. V lost 5 bases to trimming and J lost 0 bases, with 11 bases between them. This CDR3 spans 15 amino acids. The CDR3 DNA sequence: TGTGCCAGCAGTCTTCTGGGGGACTCTGGAAACACCATATATTTT. Encoded protein: CASSLLGDSGNTIYF.

V gene TRBV5-1 combines with J gene TRBJ1-2; 7 bases map to TRBD1. Germline V gives CDR1 SGHRS, CDR2 YFSETQ. V shed 0 bases, J shed 3 bases, and the junction held 5 bases outside the gene matches. CDR3 length: 15 residues. CDR3: CASSLADGTDYGYTF. CDR3 nucleotides: TGCGCCAGCAGCTTGGCGGATGGGACAGACTATGGCTACACCTTC.

This rearrangement joins TRBV5-4 to TRBJ2-1, with 11 bases fitting TRBD2. In germline, CDR1 is SGHNT, CDR2 YYREEE (reference sequence). CDR3 length: 16 residues. Losses at the gene ends were 0 bases for V and 8 bases for J; bases not matched to a gene: 7. The CDR3: CASSLASGGPGDEQFF. CDR3 in DNA: TGTGCCAGCAGCTTGGCTAGCGGGGGGCCTGGGGATGAGCAGTTCTTC.

CDR3 residues: CASSQTFADTQYF. CDR3 nucleotides: TGCGCCAGCAGCCAAACGTTTGCAGATACGCAGTATTTT. The chain links TRBV4-1 to TRBJ2-3; D is unresolved. V was clipped by 2 bases and J by 4 bases, with 7 bases between them. This CDR3 has 13 residues. Germline V gene sequence: CDR1 MGHRA, CDR2 YSYEKL.

The V and J genes are TRBV4-3 and TRBJ1-1, with D tentatively TRBD1 (6 bases). From germline, CDR1 is LGHNA and CDR2 YSLEER. This CDR3 contains 12 residues. The V gene lost 3 bases and the J gene lost 6 bases, with 8 bases spanning the gap. CDR3 amino acids: CASSHRGSEAFF. The CDR3 DNA sequence: TGCGCCAGCAGCCACAGGGGATCTGAAGCTTTCTTT.

The chain is built from TRBV27 and TRBJ1-5; D possibly corresponds to TRBD1 (5 bases). Between the trimmed V and J ends, which lost 5 bases and 6 bases, there was a span of 11 bases. This CDR3 contains 13 residues. Germline loops: CDR1 MNHEY, CDR2 SMNVEV (reference sequence). The CDR3 region has the DNA TGTGCCAGCAGTGCCAGGGAGGCTCAGCCCCAGCATTTT. This sequence encodes CASSAREAQPQHF.

A word on this clone: The junction departs from the called germline gene at one end, perhaps through a read error. The gene calls are TRBV7-7 and TRBJ1-1, with D unresolved. This CDR3 region has 14 residues. Germline V gives CDR1 SSHAT, CDR2 FNYEAQ (reference sequence). The CDR3 bases are TGTGCTAGCAGCACCTGGACCGTAGGCACTGAAGCTTTCTTT. Translated, it gives CASSTWTVGTEAFF.

This clone showed up just a few times. The V gene is TRBV10-2, the J gene TRBJ2-5; 9 bases agree with TRBD2. V shed 7 bases and J 4 bases; nucleotides not matched to a gene: 7. Germline CDR1 WSHSY, CDR2 SAAADI. The CDR3 is made up of 14 amino acids. CDR3 coding DNA: TGCGCCAGCATGAGGGGCGGGAGGGGAGAGACCCAGTACTTC. The encoded protein is CASMRGGRGETQYF.

The sample holds a few counts of this clone. V and J are TRBV2 and TRBJ2-4, with D perhaps TRBD2 (5 bases). The germline V and J ends were trimmed by 8 bases and 3 bases, with 14 bases remaining between them. The CDR3 is 14 residues long. Germline lookup yields CDR1 SNHLY and CDR2 FYNNEI. The CDR3 coding sequence is TGTGCCAGCGGTGGAGGCTGGGTCAAAAACATTCAGTACTTC. Its protein product is CASGGGWVKNIQYF.

There are a few counts of this clone. V usage is TRBV6-5 and J usage is TRBJ1-2; no definite D call. The germline V gene has CDR1 MNHEY and CDR2 SVGAGI. Trimming took off 3 bases at V and 1 base at J, with 9 bases between the two ends. This CDR3 spans 14 amino acids. CDR3 sequence: CASSYGVLNYGYTF. In DNA, the CDR3 is TGTGCCAGCAGTTATGGAGTACTTAACTATGGCTACACCTTC.

The table lists this clone with many counts. The gene calls are TRBV20-1 and TRBJ2-7; unclear D gene. V was shortened by 3 bases and J by 5 bases, with 5 bases between the two germline ends. The CDR3 runs 10 residues. CDR1 DFQATT and CDR2 SNEGSKA come from the germline V gene (reference sequence). The chain's CDR3 is CSASADEQYF. The CDR3 DNA follows: TGCAGTGCTAGCGCGGACGAGCAGTACTTC.

This clone was counted only a few times. The chain is built from TRBV6-1 and TRBJ1-6; 9 nucleotides match TRBD1. V shed 11 bases, J shed 10 bases, and the junction held 6 bases outside the gene matches. CDR1 and CDR2 from the germline V gene are MNHNS and SASEGT. This CDR3 has 12 residues. CDR3 sequence (DNA): TGTGCCGGTCGGACAGGGGACTCACCCCTCCACTTT. Its translation is CAGRTGDSPLHF.

This clone has a handful of counts. This chain links TRBV15 with TRBJ2-5, with TRBD2 matching 7 bases. CDR3 length: 14 amino acids. V shed 5 bases, J shed 3 bases, and the junction held 6 bases outside the gene matches. Germline CDR1 LNHNV, CDR2 YYDKDF (reference sequence). The CDR3 coding sequence is TGTGCCACCAGCTCTCGACGGGAGGAAGAGACCCAGTACTTC. This translates into CATSSRREEETQYF.

This clone was detected only a few times. V and J are TRBV11-2 and TRBJ2-3, with D maybe TRBD1 (5 bases). V was shortened by 5 bases and J by 2 bases, with 11 bases between the two germline ends. This CDR3 contains 14 residues. Germline V CDR1 and CDR2: SGHAT, FQNNGV. CDR3 loop: CASSHDSHTDTQYF. Written as DNA, the CDR3 is TGTGCCAGCAGCCACGACAGCCACACAGATACGCAGTATTTT.

This clone was detected a few times. This chain joins TRBV11-2 and TRBJ2-7, with a tentative D call TRBD2 (6 bases). This CDR3 spans 15 amino acids. Germline lookup yields CDR1 SGHAT and CDR2 FQNNGV. V was shortened by 6 bases and J by 5 bases, with 20 bases between the two germline ends. The CDR3 here is CASRPIGTLGHEQYF. The CDR3 DNA sequence: TGTGCCAGCAGGCCGATCGGGACTCTTGGCCACGAGCAGTACTTC.

The chain joins TRBV5-1 to TRBJ2-3; 9 positions agree with TRBD2. Trimming at V came to 0 bases and at J to 3 bases, leaving 2 bases not matched to a gene. The CDR3 is 15 residues long. Germline lookup yields CDR1 SGHRS and CDR2 YFSETQ. The CDR3 region has the DNA TGCGCCAGCAGCTTGGTAGCGGGGGAGACAGATACGCAGTATTTT. It specifies CASSLVAGETDTQYF.

This clone appeared a few times. This chain links TRBV11-2 with TRBJ2-2; D is ambiguous. Germline V gene sequence: CDR1 SGHAT, CDR2 FQNNGV. This CDR3 has 17 residues. The germline V and J ends were trimmed by 1 base and 2 bases, with 14 bases remaining between them. CDR3 protein: CASSLGSGPHNTGELFF. CDR3 nucleotide sequence: TGTGCCAGCAGCTTAGGATCCGGACCTCACAACACCGGGGAGCTGTTTTTT. Supplemented by reference TRBV11-2 and TRBJ2-2, the full variable domain reads EAGVAQSPRYKIIEKRQSVAFWCNPISGHATLYWYQQILGQGPKLLIQFQNNGVVDDSQLPKDRFSAERLKGVDSTLKIQPAKLEDSAVYLCASSLGSGPHNTGELFFGEGSRLTVL.

J is TRBJ2-1 and V is TRBV19, with D possibly TRBD1 on 5 matching bases. This CDR3 has 11 amino acids. Trimming cost V 1 base and J 13 bases, with 8 bases left between them. In germline, CDR1 is LNHDA, CDR2 SQIVND (reference sequence). This CDR3 is CASSIVGAQFF. The CDR3 nucleotides read TGTGCCAGTAGTATAGTTGGGGCTCAGTTCTTC.

The V call is TRBV11-2, the J call TRBJ1-2; 9 nucleotides agree with TRBD1. CDR3 length: 13 residues. Germline lookup yields CDR1 SGHAT and CDR2 FQNNGV. The V gene end was trimmed by 5 bases and the J gene end by 5 bases; junction bases not matched to a gene: 3. This CDR3 reads CASSQGQGYGYTF. CDR3 sequence (DNA): TGTGCCAGCAGCCAGGGACAGGGATATGGCTACACCTTC.